This T cell receptor (beta chain) appears in the sequencing data of a study of blood T cell repertoires in COVID-19. Background on the study: Sites across the United States, Italy and Spain contributed samples from acute and convalescent COVID-19.

This clone was observed a few times. The authors' processing: Reference gene primer amplification yielded estimated nucleated cell counts. TCRdb's table, derived via immunoSEQ multiplex PCR, lists solely in-frame clones and lacks some. The V and J calls and the clone size are those of that table, but D and trimming were determined from the DNA. The sample lists roughly 130,000 clones, around 82% occurring once. Per germline, CDR1 SGHRS and CDR2 YFSETQ. The CDR3 runs 15 residues. Germline trimming cut 1 base from V and 0 bases from J; bases unmatched to any gene: 3. The clonotype comes from a woman aged 25 to 39 who had recovered from COVID-19. This sequence joins TRBV5-1 and TRBJ1-1; 7 bases align to TRBD1. The sequenced sample was peripheral blood. The CDR3 region is CASSLKQGLNTEAFF. In nucleotides, the CDR3 is TGCGCCAGCAGCTTGAAACAGGGGTTGAACACTGAAGCTTTCTTT.